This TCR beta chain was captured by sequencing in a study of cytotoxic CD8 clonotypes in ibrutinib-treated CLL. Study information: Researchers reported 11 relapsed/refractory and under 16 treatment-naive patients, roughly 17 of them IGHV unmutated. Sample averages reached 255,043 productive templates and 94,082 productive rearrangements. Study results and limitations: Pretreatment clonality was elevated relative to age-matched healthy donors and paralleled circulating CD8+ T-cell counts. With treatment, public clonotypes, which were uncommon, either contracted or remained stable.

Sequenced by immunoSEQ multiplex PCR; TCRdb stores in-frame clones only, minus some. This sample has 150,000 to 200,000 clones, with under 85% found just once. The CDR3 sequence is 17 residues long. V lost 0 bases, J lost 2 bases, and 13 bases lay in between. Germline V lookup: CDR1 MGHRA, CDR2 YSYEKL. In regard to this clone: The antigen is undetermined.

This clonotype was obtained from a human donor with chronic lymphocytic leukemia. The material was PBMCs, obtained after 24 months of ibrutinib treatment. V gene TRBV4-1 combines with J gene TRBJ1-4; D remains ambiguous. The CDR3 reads CASSQDGFAGTNEKLFF. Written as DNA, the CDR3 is TGCGCCAGCAGCCAAGATGGATTTGCCGGGACTAATGAAAAACTGTTTTTT.